This record concerns one TCR beta chain sequence. CDR3 size: 14 residues. V was cut by 5 bases and J by 3 bases, with 11 bases left in between. Germline V gene lookup returns CDR1 GTSNPN and CDR2 SVGIG (reference sequence). TCRdb keeps only in-frame clones here, not all; method: immunoSEQ multiplex PCR. The profile shows 350,000 to 500,000 clones, 70% to 90% of them singletons. This sample is drawn from a study of blood T cell repertoires in COVID-19. The receptor's source is a young woman who had been exposed to COVID-19. Sequencing used PBMCs or T cells enriched from blood (not recorded which). The rearrangement uses TRBV30 and TRBJ1-6; D gene unclear. This chain's CDR3 is CAWAPGNYNSPLHF. DNA of the CDR3: TGTGCCTGGGCCCCCGGGAACTATAATTCACCCCTCCACTTT.